Below are 27 T cell receptor beta chains sequenced from a single sample in a study of beta chain features in type 1 diabetes. Since all of the isolated RNA was reverse transcribed, expressed TCRB transcripts were what got sequenced. Method: immunoSEQ multiplex PCR; TCRdb's copy keeps in-frame clones and lacks some. The sample includes 20,000 to 25,000 clones, about 58% of them seen just once. Study-wide points: Moderately but significantly shorter TCRB CDR3s were found in Type 1 diabetes patients in all four CD4+ subsets.

These receptors are not linked to any known antigen. Sequenced input: stem cell memory CD4+ T cells from blood. The receptors stem from a man aged 18 to 30 with type 1 diabetes.

This clone was found a few times. The chain joins TRBV4-3 to TRBJ2-1; tentatively, D is TRBD2 (5 bases). V was pared by 0 bases and J by 7 bases, with 16 bases between. CDR3 length: 16 amino acids. Germline lookup yields CDR1 LGHNA and CDR2 YSLEER. The chain's CDR3 is CASSQESGPSGNEQFF. The CDR3 DNA is TGCGCCAGCAGCCAAGAGAGCGGTCCGTCCGGTAATGAGCAGTTCTTC.

This clone was detected once. This chain uses TRBV10-2 with TRBJ1-1; possible D gene TRBD1, 5 bases. The germline gives CDR1 WSHSY, CDR2 SAAADI. Trimming removed 3 bases from V and 6 bases from J, with 14 bases in between. The CDR3 is 14 residues long. The CDR3 bases are TGCGCCAGCAGTGAAGGGGAAATGGTGCCTGAAGCTTTCTTT. Protein product: CASSEGEMVPEAFF.

This clone was counted between two and nine times. The chain combines TRBV28 with TRBJ1-2; maybe TRBD1 (6 bases). Trimming cost V 2 bases and J 8 bases, with 15 bases left between them. This CDR3 has 14 residues. Germline values: CDR1 MDHEN, CDR2 SYDVKM. The CDR3 is CASSLVNREGGYTF. The DNA of the CDR3 is TGTGCCAGCAGTTTAGTTAACAGGGAGGGAGGCTACACCTTC.

In DNA, the CDR3 is TGTGCCAGCAGCTTGAACAGGGACGCCGGGGAGCTGTTTTTT. Residues: CASSLNRDAGELFF. The rearrangement uses TRBV5-4 and TRBJ2-2; maybe TRBD1 (6 bases). CDR3 length equals 14 residues. Trimming pared 1 base from V and 6 bases from J, leaving 10 bases between. CDR1 is SGHNT, CDR2 YYREEE, per germline (reference sequence).

In this sample, this clone turned up a few times. The V call is TRBV4-2, the J call TRBJ2-4; D remains ambiguous. The CDR3 has 13 residues. Germline CDR1 is LGHNA and CDR2 is YNFKEQ. V lost 0 bases and J 7 bases, leaving 7 bases between the germline ends. The CDR3 loop reads CASSQDSVNIQYF. DNA for the CDR3: TGTGCCAGCAGCCAAGACTCCGTGAACATTCAGTACTTC.

This chain joins TRBV30 and TRBJ1-2; a possible D gene is TRBD1 (6 bases). CDR1 GTSNPN and CDR2 SVGIG come from the germline V gene (reference sequence). Deletions cut 5 bases from V and 5 bases from J, with 18 bases between. CDR3 length: 14 amino acids. This CDR3 is CAWPIKDRFYGYTF. The DNA of the CDR3 is TGTGCCTGGCCGATTAAGGACAGATTTTATGGCTACACCTTC. The full variable domain, rest sourced from reference TRBV30 and TRBJ1-2, is SQTIHQWPATLVQPVGSPLSLECTVEGTSNPNLYWYRQAAGRGLQLLFYSVGIGQISSEVPQNLSASRPQDRQFILSSKKLLLSDSGFYLCAWPIKDRFYGYTFGSGTRLTVV.

CDR3 protein: CASPEGTSGGSSPDYNEQFF. CDR3 nucleotide sequence: TGTGCCAGCCCGGAGGGGACTAGCGGGGGATCATCGCCTGATTACAATGAGCAGTTCTTC. The chain recombines TRBV6-4 with TRBJ2-1; 14 bases are a match to TRBD2. Germline assignment: CDR1 MRHNA and CDR2 SNTAGT. The CDR3 covers 20 residues. The V segment lost 8 bases and the J segment 4 bases; nucleotides outside the gene matches: 19.

V and J are TRBV30 and TRBJ1-1; D remains unclear. This CDR3 comprises 12 residues. Germline V gene sequence: CDR1 GTSNPN, CDR2 SVGIG (reference sequence). Trimming took off 6 bases at V and 2 bases at J, with 10 bases between the two ends. DNA for the CDR3: TGTGCCTGTACCGACTTTAACACTGAAGCTTTCTTT. It is translated as CACTDFNTEAFF.

V gene TRBV12-1 combines with J gene TRBJ2-2; the table's TRBD1 call for D was not verified on the DNA. TRBV12-1 is a documented pseudogene. The CDR3 consists of 15 residues. CDR3 coding DNA: TGTGCCAGCAGCTACGACAGTATTAACACCGGGGAGCTGTTTTTT. Amino acids: CASSYDSINTGELFF.

This clone was counted between two and nine times. The chain carries TRBV25-1 and TRBJ1-2; maybe TRBD1 (5 bases). The CDR3 length is 13 residues. The germline V gene encodes CDR1 MGHDK and CDR2 SYGVNS. V lost 3 bases, J lost 8 bases, and 13 bases lay in between. The CDR3 region is CASSDIQGRGYTF. The CDR3 bases are TGTGCCAGCAGTGATATCCAGGGAAGGGGCTACACCTTC.

This clone was detected only once. V and J are TRBV18 and TRBJ2-2; 7 bases are a match to TRBD1. Trimming cost V 6 bases and J 2 bases; bases outside gene matches: 6. CDR1 and CDR2 (germline): KGHSH, LQKENI. This CDR3 contains 15 residues. CDR3 loop: CASSLGQHNTGELFF. The DNA for the CDR3 is TGTGCCAGCTCCTTGGGACAGCATAACACCGGGGAGCTGTTTTTT. The complete variable domain, with remaining parts taken from reference TRBV18 and TRBJ2-2, reads NAGVMQNPRHLVRRRGQEARLRCSPMKGHSHVYWYRQLPEEGLKFMVYLQKENIIDESGMPKERFSAEFPKEGPSILRIQQVVRGDSAAYFCASSLGQHNTGELFFGEGSRLTVL.

This chain's CDR3 is CASSLDRGHNYGYTF. DNA for the CDR3: TGTGCCAGCAGCTTGGACAGAGGGCATAACTATGGCTACACCTTC. This chain links TRBV5-5 with TRBJ1-2; D ambiguous. Germline CDR1 is SGHKS and CDR2 is YYEKEE (reference sequence). V lost 0 bases, J lost 1 base, and 10 bases lay in between. The CDR3 sequence is 15 residues long. Complete variable domain (other parts from reference TRBV5-5 and TRBJ1-2): DAGVTQSPTHLIKTRGQQVTLRCSPISGHKSVSWYQQVLGQGPQFIFQYYEKEERGRGNFPDRFSARQFPNYSSELNVNALLLGDSALYLCASSLDRGHNYGYTFGSGTRLTVV.

This clone was counted between two and nine times. CDR3 sequence (DNA): TGTGCCAGCATGCTCAGGACTAGCGGGGGCTACGAGCAGTACTTC. Translated: CASMLRTSGGYEQYF. This chain joins TRBV6-5 and TRBJ2-7; 13 bases agree with TRBD2. V lost 7 bases to trimming and J lost 3 bases; unmatched junction nucleotides: 6. Germline CDR1 reads MNHEY; CDR2 reads SVGAGI. The CDR3 sequence is 15 residues long.

The V call is TRBV29-1, the J call TRBJ2-7; D uncertain. Germline lookup yields CDR1 SQVTM and CDR2 ANQGSEA. V was trimmed by 6 bases and J by 0 bases, leaving 15 bases between them. The CDR3 spans 14 residues. CDR3 DNA sequence: TGCAGCGTCGCTTTGACAACCACCTCCTACGAGCAGTACTTC. Protein product: CSVALTTTSYEQYF.

The V call is TRBV6-5, the J call TRBJ2-5; no definite D call. Germline V gene data show CDR1 as MNHEY and CDR2 as SVGAGI. V lost 0 bases, J lost 9 bases, and 5 bases lay in between. The CDR3 extends over 11 amino acids. The CDR3 region has the DNA TGTGCCAGCAGTTACTCGTCGGCCCAGTACTTC. Translated, it gives CASSYSSAQYF.

This chain uses TRBV4-1 with TRBJ2-1; 14 nucleotides match TRBD2. CDR3 size: 19 residues. V dropped 2 bases and J dropped 6; count of bases not matched to a gene: 12. Germline CDR1 and CDR2: MGHRA and YSYEKL. As DNA, the CDR3 is TGCGCCAGCAGCCAAAACGAAAAGGGACTAGCGGGAGTAGTCAATGAGCAGTTCTTC. Protein: CASSQNEKGLAGVVNEQFF.

The CDR3 is CASSDDRHTGELFF. In nucleotides, the CDR3 is TGTGCCAGCAGTGACGACAGACACACCGGGGAGCTGTTTTTT. The chain has TRBV2 and TRBJ2-2, with a tentative D call TRBD1 (5 bases). Deletions cut 3 bases from V and 3 bases from J, with 8 bases between. The germline V gene has CDR1 SNHLY and CDR2 FYNNEI. The CDR3 totals 14 residues.

V gene TRBV9 combines with J gene TRBJ1-1; D gene ambiguous. CDR3 length: 14 amino acids. The V end lost 3 bases, the J end lost 1 base, and 10 bases lay between the germline ends. Germline assignment: CDR1 SGDLS and CDR2 YYNGEE. The CDR3 here is CASSAAPGNTEAFF. The CDR3 DNA is TGTGCCAGCAGCGCCGCCCCAGGGAACACTGAAGCTTTCTTT.

The chain combines TRBV6-6 with TRBJ1-5, with D uncertain. Trimming took 8 bases from V and 3 from J, leaving 8 bases between them. The CDR3 is 12 residues long. From germline, CDR1 is MNHNY and CDR2 SVGAGI (reference sequence). The CDR3 nucleotides are TGTGCCAGCCGACGGGACAATCAGCCCCAGCATTTT. It is translated as CASRRDNQPQHF.

The gene calls are TRBV18 and TRBJ2-7; maybe TRBD2 (6 bases). The germline V and J ends were trimmed by 5 bases and 0 bases, with 20 bases remaining between them. CDR1 is KGHSH and CDR2 is LQKENI in the germline V gene. This CDR3 has 17 residues. The CDR3 DNA is TGTGCCAGCTCATATATGGCGGGGACGGGCGTCTCCTACGAGCAGTACTTC. Protein: CASSYMAGTGVSYEQYF. Supplemented by reference TRBV18 and TRBJ2-7, the full variable domain reads NAGVMQNPRHLVRRRGQEARLRCSPMKGHSHVYWYRQLPEEGLKFMVYLQKENIIDESGMPKERFSAEFPKEGPSILRIQQVVRGDSAAYFCASSYMAGTGVSYEQYFGPGTRLTVT.

The chain employs TRBV28 and TRBJ1-5; 9 bases agree with TRBD1. V shed 6 bases and J 2 bases; nucleotides not matched to a gene: 5. From germline, CDR1 is MDHEN and CDR2 SYDVKM. The CDR3 runs to 15 residues. CDR3 DNA sequence: TGTGCCAGCAGATCACAGGGGGCAGGCAATCAGCCCCAGCATTTT. Protein: CASRSQGAGNQPQHF. The complete variable domain, with remaining parts taken from reference TRBV28 and TRBJ1-5, reads DVKVTQSSRYLVKRTGEKVFLECVQDMDHENMFWYRQDPGLGLRLIYFSYDVKMKEKGDIPEGYSVSREKKERFSLILESASTNQTSMYLCASRSQGAGNQPQHFGDGTRLSIL.

V gene TRBV5-1 combines with J gene TRBJ2-3, with D tentatively TRBD2 (6 bases). The CDR3 loop spans 14 amino acids. Looked up from germline, CDR1 is SGHRS and CDR2 is YFSETQ. V lost 0 bases to trimming and J lost 3 bases, with 8 bases between them. Written as DNA, the CDR3 is TGCGCCAGCAGCTTGGCGGGAGTGACAGATACGCAGTATTTT. It specifies CASSLAGVTDTQYF.

The genes are TRBV7-2 and TRBJ2-7; maybe TRBD2 (5 bases). The CDR3 is 14 residues long. Germline assignment: CDR1 SGHTA and CDR2 FQGNSA. V lost 0 bases and J lost 3, with 9 bases in between. Written as DNA, the CDR3 is TGTGCCAGCAGCTTAGCAGGACTCAACTACGAGCAGTACTTC. Translated, it gives CASSLAGLNYEQYF.

V usage is TRBV5-4 and J usage is TRBJ1-2; the match to TRBD1 covers 7 bases. This CDR3 contains 17 residues. V lost 3 bases, J lost 2 bases, and 13 bases stayed unmatched. Germline V gene lookup returns CDR1 SGHNT and CDR2 YYREEE (reference sequence). CDR3 sequence: CASSSPRDRAGNYGYTF. The CDR3 DNA sequence: TGTGCCAGCAGCTCGCCCCGAGACAGGGCAGGAAACTATGGCTACACCTTC.

V is TRBV2 and J is TRBJ2-2; 7 nucleotides align to TRBD2. The V and J ends lost 11 bases and 1 base, in that order; junction bases with no gene match: 7. The germline gives CDR1 SNHLY, CDR2 FYNNEI. The length of the CDR3 is 14 residues. The CDR3 bases are TGTGCCGGCGGGGTAGCGGGGAACACCGGGGAGCTGTTTTTT. Translation gives CAGGVAGNTGELFF.

The J gene is TRBJ1-5, the V gene TRBV18; D ambiguous. The CDR3 is 15 residues long. Trimming left V 3 bases short and J 2 bases short, with 11 bases between. Germline CDR1 reads KGHSH; CDR2 reads LQKENI. CDR3 residues: CASSPDTPGNQPQHF. Written as DNA, the CDR3 is TGTGCCAGCTCACCCGACACCCCCGGCAATCAGCCCCAGCATTTT.

The rearrangement links TRBV12-5 to TRBJ1-2; D gene ambiguous. Trimming took 8 bases from V and 4 from J, leaving 20 bases between them. Germline V gene lookup returns CDR1 LGHNT and CDR2 FRNRAP. CDR3 length: 15 residues. The CDR3 DNA follows: TGTGCTAGTAACAACTCACAGAAGTGGGTCTATGGCTACACCTTC. This encodes CASNNSQKWVYGYTF.